This T cell receptor (beta chain) stems from a study of blood T cell repertoires in COVID-19. Across the whole study: Sample material is recorded as cDNA or gDNA derived from T cells, B-cell-depleted T cells, or PBMCs.

TCRdb's copy holds only in-frame clones and misses some; the assay was immunoSEQ multiplex PCR. Of 250,000 to 300,000 clones in the sample, roughly nine tenths were seen once. Trimming left V 5 bases short and J 6 bases short, with 21 bases between. The CDR3 is 16 residues long. Germline CDR1 SGHAT, CDR2 FQNNGV. This receptor was taken from a woman between 50 and 59 years old who had been exposed to COVID-19. Sequenced: PBMCs or T cells enriched from blood (not recorded which). This chain connects TRBV11-2 to TRBJ2-3, with a tentative D call TRBD2 (7 bases). CDR3 sequence reads: CASSTVVGGLGDTQYF. CDR3 in DNA: TGTGCCAGCAGCACAGTCGTGGGGGGGCTGGGGGATACGCAGTATTTT.